The entry below gives a single T cell receptor beta chain sequence along with its context. Its antigen is not identified. These data originate in a study of T cell repertoires in cytomegalovirus infection. Across the whole study: Indications came from public TCR beta signatures; they pointed to CMV infection and to a matching HLA type. Study observations and caveats: Cumulative public TCR beta family frequency identified CMV carriers with the relevant HLA. CMV-specific HLA-C-restricted TCR beta clonotypes dominated the ex vivo response.

V lost 5 bases, J lost 0 bases, and 11 bases lay in between. The CDR3 loop spans 15 amino acids. Germline V gene data show CDR1 as SGHVS and CDR2 as FNYEAQ. Using its own MiXCR run on the reads, TCRdb lists one record per CDR3 protein. The table shows tens of thousands of distinct CDR3 sequences, with under 55% occurring only once. The sequencing used CD8+ T cells from cultured PBMCs, collected from culture after CMV antigen stimulation. The origin of this receptor is a human donor in good health (CMV status not recorded). Some clones in this sample may be carry-over from other donors' samples. V is TRBV7-6 and J is TRBJ2-1; the D is unclear. CDR3 coding DNA: TGTGCCAGCAGCCCATACAGAGACTCCTACAATGAGCAGTTCTTC. Protein product: CASSPYRDSYNEQFF.